This TCR beta chain stems from a study of cytomegalovirus exposure and HLA in healthy donors. Both 60 Vbeta primers and 13 Jbeta primers went into the PCR. Only in-frame clones appear in the TCRdb table, and some are missing; sequencing was by immunoSEQ multiplex PCR. The sample has about 180,000 clones, 84% seen once. Per germline, CDR1 LNHDA and CDR2 SQIVND (reference sequence). After removal of 5 bases from V and 9 bases from J, the junction contained 14 bases not matched to a gene. CDR3 size: 16 residues. The receptor's source is a girl between 10 and 17 years old in good health and CMV-seropositive. The chain employs TRBV19 and TRBJ2-1; 9 bases fit TRBD2. Sequenced: PBMCs. CDR3 region: CASSPVGAGGSSEQFF. The CDR3 coding sequence is TGTGCCAGTAGTCCTGTCGGAGCGGGGGGAAGTAGTGAGCAGTTCTTC.